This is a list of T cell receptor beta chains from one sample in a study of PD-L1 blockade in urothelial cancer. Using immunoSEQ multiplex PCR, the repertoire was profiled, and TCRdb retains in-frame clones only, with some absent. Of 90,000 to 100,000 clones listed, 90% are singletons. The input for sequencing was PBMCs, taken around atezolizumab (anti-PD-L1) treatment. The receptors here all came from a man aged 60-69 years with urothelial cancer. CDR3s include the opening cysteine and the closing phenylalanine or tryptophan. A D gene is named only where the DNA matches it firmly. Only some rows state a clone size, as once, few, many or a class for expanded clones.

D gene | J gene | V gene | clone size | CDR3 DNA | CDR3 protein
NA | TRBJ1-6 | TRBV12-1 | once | TGTGCCAGCAGCTTTGTATTCGTACAGGGGTTAGACTATAATTCACCCCTCCACTTT | CASSFVFVQGLDYNSPLHF
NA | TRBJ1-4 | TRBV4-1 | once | TGCGCCAGCAGCCAAGCGGGGGGACCTAATGAAAAACTGTTTTTT | CASSQAGGPNEKLFF
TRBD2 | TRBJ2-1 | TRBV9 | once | TGTGCCAGCAGCAATCTAGCGGCCGCCTCCTACAATGAGCAGTTCTTC | CASSNLAAASYNEQFF
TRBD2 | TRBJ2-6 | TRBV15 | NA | TGTGCCACCAGCAGTGACGGACTAGCGGGAGCCTCTGGGGCCAACGTCCTGACTTTC | CATSSDGLAGASGANVLTF
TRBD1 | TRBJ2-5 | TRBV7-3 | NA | TGTGCCAGCAGCCCACAAGGGGGCAGGGTAGGGGAGACCCAGTACTTC | CASSPQGGRVGETQYF
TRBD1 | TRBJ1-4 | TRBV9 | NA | TGTGCCAGCAGTGTAACACAGGGGACTAATGAAAAACTGTTTTTT | CASSVTQGTNEKLFF
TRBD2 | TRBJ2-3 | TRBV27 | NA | TGTGCCAGCAGGATAGCGGGAGGGGGCACAGATACGCAGTATTTT | CASRIAGGGTDTQYF
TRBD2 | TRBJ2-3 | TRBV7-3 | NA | TGTGCCAGCAGCTTAAGGTCGGGGGGGCCGGTTGGCGCAGATACGCAGTATTTT | CASSLRSGGPVGADTQYF
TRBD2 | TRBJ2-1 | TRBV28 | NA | TGTGCCAGCAGTTTATGGCCAGGGGGGTCACTAGCGGGAGACAGTAATGAGCAGTTCTTC | CASSLWPGGSLAGDSNEQFF
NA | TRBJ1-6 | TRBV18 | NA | TGTGCCAGCTCACCAACGACAGGATTTCGTTCACCCCTCCACTTT | CASSPTTGFRSPLHF
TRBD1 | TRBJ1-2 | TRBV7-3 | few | TGTGCCAGCAGCGTCGTAGGGACAGACGTCTCTAGGGGTGGCTACACCTTC | CASSVVGTDVSRGGYTF
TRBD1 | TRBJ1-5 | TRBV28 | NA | TGTGCCAGCAGCACCGGACAGGGCTGGTTCCCCCAGCATTTT | CASSTGQGWFPQHF
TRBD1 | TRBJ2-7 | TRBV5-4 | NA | TGTGCCAGCAGCTTGGAGTTGGGACAGGGTAGCGGCTACGAGCAGTACTTC | CASSLELGQGSGYEQYF